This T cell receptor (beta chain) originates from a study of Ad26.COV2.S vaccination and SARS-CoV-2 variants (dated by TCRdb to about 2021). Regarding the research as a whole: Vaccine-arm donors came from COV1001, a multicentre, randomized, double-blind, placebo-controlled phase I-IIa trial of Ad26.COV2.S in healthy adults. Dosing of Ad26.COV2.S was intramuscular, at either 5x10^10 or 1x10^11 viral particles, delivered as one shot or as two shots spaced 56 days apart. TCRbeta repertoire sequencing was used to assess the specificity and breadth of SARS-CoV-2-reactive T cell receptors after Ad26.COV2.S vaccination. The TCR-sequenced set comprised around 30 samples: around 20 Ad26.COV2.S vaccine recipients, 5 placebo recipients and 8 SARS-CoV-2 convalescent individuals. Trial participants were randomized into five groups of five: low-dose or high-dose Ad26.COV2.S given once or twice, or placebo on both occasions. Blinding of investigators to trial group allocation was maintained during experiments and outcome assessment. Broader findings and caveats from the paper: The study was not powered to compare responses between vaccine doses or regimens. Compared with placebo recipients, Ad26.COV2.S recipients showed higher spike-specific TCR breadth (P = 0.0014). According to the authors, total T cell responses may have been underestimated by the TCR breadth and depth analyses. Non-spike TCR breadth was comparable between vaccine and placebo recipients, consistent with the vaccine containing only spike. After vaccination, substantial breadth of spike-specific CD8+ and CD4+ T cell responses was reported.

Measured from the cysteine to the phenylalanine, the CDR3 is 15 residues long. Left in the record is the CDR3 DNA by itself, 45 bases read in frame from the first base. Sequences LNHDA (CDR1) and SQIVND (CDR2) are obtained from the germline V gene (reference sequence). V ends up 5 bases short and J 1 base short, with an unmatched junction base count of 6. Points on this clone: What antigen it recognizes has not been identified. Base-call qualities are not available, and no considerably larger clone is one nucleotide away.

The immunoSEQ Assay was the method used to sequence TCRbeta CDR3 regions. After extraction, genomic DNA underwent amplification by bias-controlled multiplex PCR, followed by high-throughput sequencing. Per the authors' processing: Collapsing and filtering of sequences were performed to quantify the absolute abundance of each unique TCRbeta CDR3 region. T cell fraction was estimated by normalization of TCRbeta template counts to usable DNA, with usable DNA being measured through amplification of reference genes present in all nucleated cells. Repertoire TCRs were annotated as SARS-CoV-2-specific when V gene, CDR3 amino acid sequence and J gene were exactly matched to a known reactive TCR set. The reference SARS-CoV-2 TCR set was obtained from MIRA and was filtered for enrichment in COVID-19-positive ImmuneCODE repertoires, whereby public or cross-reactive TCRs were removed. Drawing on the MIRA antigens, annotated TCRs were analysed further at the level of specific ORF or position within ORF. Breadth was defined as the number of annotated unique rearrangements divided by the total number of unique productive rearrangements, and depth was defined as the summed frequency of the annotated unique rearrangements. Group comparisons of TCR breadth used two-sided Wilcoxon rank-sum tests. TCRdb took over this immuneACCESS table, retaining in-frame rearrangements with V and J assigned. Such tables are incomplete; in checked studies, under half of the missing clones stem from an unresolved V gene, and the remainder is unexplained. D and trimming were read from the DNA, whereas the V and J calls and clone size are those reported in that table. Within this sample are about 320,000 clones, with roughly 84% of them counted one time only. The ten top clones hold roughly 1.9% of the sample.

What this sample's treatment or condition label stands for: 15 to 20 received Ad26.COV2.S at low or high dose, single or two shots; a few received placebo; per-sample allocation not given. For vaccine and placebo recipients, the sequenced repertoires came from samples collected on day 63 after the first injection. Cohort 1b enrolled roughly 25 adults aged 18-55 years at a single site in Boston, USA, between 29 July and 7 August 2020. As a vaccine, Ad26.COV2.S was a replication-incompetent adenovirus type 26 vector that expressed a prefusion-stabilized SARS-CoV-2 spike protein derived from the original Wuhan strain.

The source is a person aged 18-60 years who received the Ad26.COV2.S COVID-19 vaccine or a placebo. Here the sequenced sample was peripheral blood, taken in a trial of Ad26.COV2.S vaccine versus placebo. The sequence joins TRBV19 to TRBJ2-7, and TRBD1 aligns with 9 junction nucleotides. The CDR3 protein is CASSDRDRASYEQYF. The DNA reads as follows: TGTGCCAGTAGTGACCGGGACAGGGCTTCCTACGAGCAGTACTTC. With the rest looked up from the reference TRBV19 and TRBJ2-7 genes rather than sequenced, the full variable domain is DGGITQSPKYLFRKEGQNVTLSCEQNLNHDAMYWYRQDPGQGLRLIYYSQIVNDFQKGDIAEGYSVSREKKESFPLTVTSAQKNPTAFYLCASSDRDRASYEQYFGPGTRLTVT.